Only a few counts were recorded for the clone carrying this TCR beta chain. Its specificity is unknown. The data originate from a study of T cell repertoires in cytomegalovirus infection. Study information: Well-studied HLA-B-restricted CMV epitopes were used in the study alongside recently identified HLA-C-restricted ones. Indicated by public TCR beta signatures were CMV infection and matching HLA type. Findings and limits, study-wide: Ex vivo responses were dominated by HLA-C-restricted CMV-specific TCR beta clonotypes. Carriers of CMV plus the relevant HLA were identified by cumulative public TCR beta family frequency.

TCRdb recomputed calls from the reads with MiXCR, one row per CDR3 protein. The sample contains approximately 730,000 distinct CDR3 sequences, 25% to 30% of which appear only once. From germline, CDR1 is SGHAT and CDR2 FQNNGV. The junction had 11 bases not matched to a gene; V was cut back by 4 bases and J by 3 bases. There are 17 residues in the CDR3. V usage is TRBV11-2 and J usage is TRBJ2-7; 11 bases are a match to TRBD2. The sequence was collected from a human donor in good health (CMV status not recorded). Some clones in this sample may be carry-over from other donors' samples. The sample in question was cultured CD8+ T cells from PBMCs, obtained from culture after CMV antigen stimulation. The CDR3 region has the DNA TGTGCCAGCAGCTCCCCCAGGCTAGCGGGGGGCCGCTACGAGCAGTACGTC. It translates to CASSSPRLAGGRYEQYV.